One sample yielded the 29 T cell receptor beta chains listed below, sequenced in a study of T cell clones after liver transplantation. TCRdb's copy holds only in-frame clones and misses some; the assay was immunoSEQ multiplex PCR. The sample holds roughly 80,000 clones, nearly 85% seen once. The material sequenced was CD4+ T cells from blood, taken around 42 months after liver transplant. These TCRs come from a human patient who received a liver transplant. Some T cells may trace back to the graft donor.

The CDR3 sequence: CASSPFRKLSYEQYF. For the CDR3, the DNA is TGTGCCAGCAGTCCCTTTAGAAAGCTTTCCTACGAGCAGTACTTC. The rearrangement uses TRBV28 and TRBJ2-7; D remains unclear. Trimming left V 5 bases short and J 1 base short, with 15 bases between. CDR3 size: 15 residues. Germline V CDR1 and CDR2: MDHEN, SYDVKM.

This clone appeared a single time. V usage is TRBV5-1 and J usage is TRBJ2-3; D call uncertain. The CDR3 runs to 12 residues. Germline V gene data show CDR1 as SGHRS and CDR2 as YFSETQ. Trimming stripped 4 bases from V and 7 bases from J, with 10 bases between. The CDR3 nucleotides read TGCGCCAGCAGCAAACGTGATTATACGCAGTATTTT. Protein product: CASSKRDYTQYF. Based on the CDR3 plus reference TRBV5-1 and TRBJ2-3, the full variable domain is KAGVTQTPRYLIKTRGQQVTLSCSPISGHRSVSWYQQTPGQGLQFLFEYFSETQRNKGNFPGRFSGRQFSNSRSEMNVSTLELGDSALYLCASSKRDYTQYFGPGTRLTVL.

The chain links TRBV27 to TRBJ2-2; TRBD1 agrees at 10 bases. The CDR3 runs 16 residues. Germline trimming cut 5 bases from V and 5 bases from J; bases unmatched to any gene: 8. Germline values: CDR1 MNHEY, CDR2 SMNVEV (reference sequence). CDR3 amino acids: CASSTRQGAQTGELFF. CDR3 DNA: TGTGCCAGCAGTACTCGACAGGGGGCGCAAACCGGGGAGCTGTTTTTT.

The chain is built from TRBV6-1 and TRBJ1-1; the match to TRBD1 covers 9 bases. V trimming: 4 bases; J trimming: 7 bases; junction bases outside the gene matches: 7. The CDR3 consists of 14 residues. The V gene's germline CDR1 is MNHNS and CDR2 SASEGT. CDR3 in DNA: TGTGCCAGCAGTGTGGGGACAGGGCATTATGAAGCTTTCTTT. Its protein is CASSVGTGHYEAFF.

The J gene is TRBJ2-5, the V gene TRBV5-4; 7 bases are a match to TRBD1. V lost 3 bases and J lost 4; bases outside the gene matches: 9. The CDR3 has 15 residues. Germline loops: CDR1 SGHNT, CDR2 YYREEE (reference sequence). The CDR3: CASSSRQGWLETQYF. The CDR3 DNA reads as TGTGCCAGCAGCTCTAGACAGGGATGGCTAGAGACCCAGTACTTC.

The chain is built from TRBV2 and TRBJ1-5; TRBD1 is a possible D gene (6 bases). CDR3 length equals 17 residues. V lost 4 bases and J 3 bases, leaving 19 bases between the germline ends. Germline V gene sequence: CDR1 SNHLY, CDR2 FYNNEI. CDR3 region: CASSVKEIWGPNQPQHF. The CDR3 DNA reads TGTGCCAGCAGTGTGAAAGAAATTTGGGGGCCCAATCAGCCCCAGCATTTT.

The V gene is TRBV27, the J gene TRBJ1-4; 7 bases agree with TRBD1. The V segment lost 4 bases and the J segment 3 bases; nucleotides outside the gene matches: 8. Germline V CDR1 and CDR2: MNHEY, SMNVEV (reference sequence). The CDR3 is 16 amino acids. For the CDR3, the DNA is TGTGCCAGCAGTTCCCGGAGAACAGGGGCTAATGAAAAACTGTTTTTT. Translated: CASSSRRTGANEKLFF.

The V call is TRBV28, the J call TRBJ1-5, with no clear D. Germline V CDR1 and CDR2: MDHEN, SYDVKM. The CDR3 runs to 16 residues. Between the trimmed V and J ends, which lost 2 bases and 0 bases, there was a span of 11 bases. The CDR3 region is CASSLIGPISNQPQHF. CDR3 coding DNA: TGTGCCAGCAGTTTAATCGGCCCCATTAGCAATCAGCCCCAGCATTTT.

Turning to this clone: A junction end diverges from the germline sequence, so it may reflect a read error. The same CDR3 is also encoded by other DNA sequences in this sample. The genes are TRBV27 and TRBJ2-3; 9 bases match TRBD2. Germline-derived CDR1 and CDR2 are MNHEY and SMNVEV (reference sequence). There are 18 residues in the CDR3. In DNA form, the CDR3 reads TGTGCTAGCAGCCGAAAAGGGGTAGCGGGAGCGAGCACAGATACGCAGTATTTT. Amino acids: CASSRKGVAGASTDTQYF.

The rearrangement uses TRBV11-2 and TRBJ2-1; 12 bases line up with TRBD2. Germline CDR1 reads SGHAT; CDR2 reads FQNNGV. This CDR3 region has 19 residues. The trim removed 6 bases at V and 0 bases at J, leaving 12 bases unmatched. The CDR3 loop reads CASSPSLAGGPSSYNEQFF. The CDR3 bases are TGTGCCAGCAGTCCCTCGCTAGCGGGAGGGCCCAGCTCCTACAATGAGCAGTTCTTC. Using reference TRBV11-2 and TRBJ2-1 for the parts outside the CDR3, the full variable domain is EAGVAQSPRYKIIEKRQSVAFWCNPISGHATLYWYQQILGQGPKLLIQFQNNGVVDDSQLPKDRFSAERLKGVDSTLKIQPAKLEDSAVYLCASSPSLAGGPSSYNEQFFGPGTRLTVL.

The sample holds a few counts of this clone. The gene calls are TRBV5-8 and TRBJ2-5; D is possibly TRBD1 (6 bases). The V end was cut by 4 bases, the J end by 4 bases, with 14 bases between. Germline CDR1 SGHTS, CDR2 YDEGEE. The CDR3 is made up of 14 amino acids. In nucleotides, the CDR3 is TGTGCCAGCAGCCAGGGGCGCGTGGGAGAGACCCAGTACTTC. It encodes CASSQGRVGETQYF.

The J gene is TRBJ2-2, the V gene TRBV9; 14 nucleotides line up with TRBD2. After removal of 0 bases from V and 4 bases from J, the junction contained 5 bases not matched to a gene. Germline V lookup: CDR1 SGDLS, CDR2 YYNGEE. This CDR3 region has 18 residues. CDR3 amino acids: CASSVGGTSGSGTGELFF. The CDR3 DNA reads TGTGCCAGCAGCGTAGGTGGGACTAGCGGGAGTGGCACCGGGGAGCTGTTTTTT.

V and J are TRBV2 and TRBJ2-7, with 7 bases fitting TRBD1. V shed 7 bases and J 3 bases; nucleotides not matched to a gene: 3. Germline CDR1 SNHLY, CDR2 FYNNEI. The CDR3 contains 12 residues. The CDR3 DNA follows: TGTGCCAGCAATCGGGACAGCTACGAGCAGTACTTC. This gives the protein CASNRDSYEQYF.

The V call is TRBV28, the J call TRBJ2-4; D is unclear. CDR1 and CDR2 from the germline V gene are MDHEN and SYDVKM. CDR3 length: 11 residues. V was shortened by 3 bases and J by 16 bases, with 13 bases between the two germline ends. CDR3 DNA sequence: TGTGCCAGCAGTTTTGGGCCAGCCCTATACTTC. Translation gives CASSFGPALYF.

The chain recombines TRBV6-1 with TRBJ2-2; D is ambiguous. This CDR3 is 17 amino acids long. Germline V gene lookup returns CDR1 MNHNS and CDR2 SASEGT. V lost 2 bases to trimming and J lost 5 bases, with 18 bases between them. For the CDR3, the DNA is TGTGCCAGCAGTGAAAAGAGGTCGGCAGTTGGGACCGGGGAGCTGTTTTTT. Encoded protein: CASSEKRSAVGTGELFF.

The chain couples TRBV7-2 to TRBJ2-5, with unresolved D. Trimming cost V 6 bases and J 1 base, with 9 bases left between them. This CDR3 comprises 13 residues. Germline lookup yields CDR1 SGHTA and CDR2 FQGNSA. The CDR3 spells CASSRRLQETQYF. CDR3 DNA: TGTGCCAGCAGTCGGCGGCTCCAAGAGACCCAGTACTTC.

The chain carries TRBV5-1 and TRBJ1-2, with a tentative D call TRBD1 (5 bases). V lost 0 bases and J lost 5, with 11 bases in between. This CDR3 contains 14 residues. The germline CDR1 and CDR2 sequences are SGHRS and YFSETQ. The CDR3: CASSLGTGGYGYTF. CDR3 nucleotides: TGCGCCAGCAGCTTGGGAACAGGCGGATATGGCTACACCTTC.

V and J are TRBV7-9 and TRBJ2-3; the D gene is possibly TRBD2 (6 bases). The CDR3 totals 17 residues. Deletions cut 3 bases from V and 0 bases from J, with 16 bases between. Per germline, CDR1 SEHNR and CDR2 FQNEAQ (reference sequence). The CDR3, as DNA: TGTGCCAGCAGCTTGGTCGCGGGGCAAGCTAGCACAGATACGCAGTATTTT. Its translation: CASSLVAGQASTDTQYF.

The J gene is TRBJ2-5, the V gene TRBV6-6; 8 bases line up with TRBD1. The end of the DNA aligns better with TRBJ2-7, so the J call may be wrong. The length of the CDR3 is 15 residues. Germline values: CDR1 MNHNY, CDR2 SVGAGI (reference sequence). The DNA for the CDR3 is TGTGCCAGCAGCTCAGGACAGGGCCATTCCTACGAGCAGTACTTC. It encodes CASSSGQGHSYEQYF.

This clone showed up just a few times. In DNA form, the CDR3 reads TGTGCCATCCAGGGGCCAATCGAACCGCAAAACAATGAGCAGTTCTTC. This translates into CAIQGPIEPQNNEQFF. The chain recombines TRBV2 with TRBJ2-1; D is perhaps TRBD1 (6 bases). V was clipped by 10 bases and J by 5 bases, with 24 bases between them. The CDR3 is made up of 16 amino acids. Germline V gene data show CDR1 as SNHLY and CDR2 as FYNNEI.

The chain combines TRBV5-6 with TRBJ2-7; D gene unclear. Between the trimmed V and J ends, which lost 0 bases and 0 bases, there was a span of 7 bases. From germline, CDR1 is SGHDT and CDR2 YYEEEE. CDR3 length equals 14 residues. The CDR3 DNA reads as TGTGCCAGCAGCTTGGATCGGAGCTCCTACGAGCAGTACTTC. It encodes CASSLDRSSYEQYF.

CDR3 protein: CASSLGLSWGKNIQYF. CDR3 nucleotides: TGTGCCAGCAGCTTAGGGTTGTCGTGGGGCAAAAACATTCAGTACTTC. The chain is built from TRBV7-2 and TRBJ2-4, with D unclear. There are 16 residues in the CDR3. Trimming took 1 base from V and 3 from J, leaving 13 bases between them. The germline CDR1 and CDR2 sequences are SGHTA and FQGNSA.

This clone was observed a single time. The chain uses TRBV2 and TRBJ1-1; unclear D gene. Looked up from germline, CDR1 is SNHLY and CDR2 is FYNNEI. The CDR3 has 13 residues. V was pared by 5 bases and J by 1 base, with 8 bases between. The CDR3: CASSFGSNTEAFF. The CDR3 region has the DNA TGTGCCAGCAGTTTCGGATCGAACACTGAAGCTTTCTTT.

The V and J genes are TRBV9 and TRBJ1-2; TRBD1 might be the D (5 bases). Deletions cut 7 bases from V and 2 bases from J, with 12 bases between. This CDR3 spans 13 amino acids. CDR1 SGDLS and CDR2 YYNGEE come from the germline V gene. CDR3 sequence reads: CASQSGVNYGYTF. The CDR3 coding sequence is TGTGCCAGCCAGTCGGGGGTAAACTATGGCTACACCTTC.

V usage is TRBV15 and J usage is TRBJ2-7; D remains unclear. Germline V gene sequence: CDR1 LNHNV, CDR2 YYDKDF (reference sequence). Trimming removed 0 bases at V and 4 bases at J, with 16 bases between. CDR3 size: 16 residues. The CDR3 here is CATSRDVGVLPYEQYF. Here the CDR3 DNA reads TGTGCCACCAGCAGAGATGTTGGGGTTCTCCCTTACGAGCAGTACTTC. The variable domain in full, completed from reference TRBV15 and TRBJ2-7, reads DAMVIQNPRYQVTQFGKPVTLSCSQTLNHNVMYWYQQKSSQAPKLLFHYYDKDFNNEADTPDNFQSRRPNTSFCFLDIRSPGLGDTAMYLCATSRDVGVLPYEQYFGPGTRLTVT.

This clone was found a few times. CDR3 protein: CASSLLAGGSGANVLTF. The CDR3 bases are TGTGCCAGCAGCTTGCTAGCGGGGGGCTCTGGGGCCAACGTCCTGACTTTC. The chain is built from TRBV5-6 and TRBJ2-6; 11 nucleotides match TRBD2. Germline V gene lookup returns CDR1 SGHDT and CDR2 YYEEEE. The CDR3 is 17 residues long. Losses at the gene ends were 1 base for V and 0 bases for J; bases not matched to a gene: 0. Based on the CDR3 plus reference TRBV5-6 and TRBJ2-6, the full variable domain is DAGVTQSPTHLIKTRGQQVTLRCSPKSGHDTVSWYQQALGQGPQFIFQYYEEEERQRGNFPDRFSGHQFPNYSSELNVNALLLGDSALYLCASSLLAGGSGANVLTFGAGSRLTVL.

The chain combines TRBV5-4 with TRBJ2-3; D gene unclear. This CDR3 is 13 amino acids long. Germline V gene sequence: CDR1 SGHNT, CDR2 YYREEE (reference sequence). V was pared by 0 bases and J by 2 bases, with 4 bases between. DNA for the CDR3: TGTGCCAGCAGCTTGGCGGACACAGATACGCAGTATTTT. It translates to CASSLADTDTQYF.

The table lists this clone with many counts. The genes are TRBV29-1 and TRBJ2-3, with 11 bases matching TRBD2. V gave up 1 base and J gave up 0 bases; unmatched junction bases: 12. The CDR3 loop spans 19 amino acids. The germline V gene has CDR1 SQVTM and CDR2 ANQGSEA. CDR3 DNA: TGCAGCGTTGAAGGGTTTGGGACGGGGACTAGCGGAAGCACAGATACGCAGTATTTT. It codes for CSVEGFGTGTSGSTDTQYF.

The chain employs TRBV28 and TRBJ1-2; D may be TRBD1 (5 bases). Trimming left V 3 bases short and J 1 base short, with 15 bases between. Per germline, CDR1 MDHEN and CDR2 SYDVKM. The CDR3 contains 16 residues. The CDR3 sequence is CASSFLGRDYNYGYTF. CDR3 coding DNA: TGTGCCAGCAGTTTTTTGGGACGGGACTATAACTATGGCTACACCTTC.